The entry below gives a single TCR beta chain sequence along with its context. This entry comes from a study of cytotoxic CD8 clonotypes in ibrutinib-treated CLL. The CDR3 is made up of 15 amino acids. Germline CDR1 and CDR2: MNHEY and SVGAGI. V dropped 2 bases and J dropped 6 bases, with 13 bases sitting between them. Measured with immunoSEQ multiplex PCR; TCRdb has only the in-frame clones, and not every one. The sample includes more than 200,000 clones, 70% of them seen just once. The V call is TRBV6-5, the J call TRBJ2-2; tentative D call: TRBD2 (6 bases). This sequence originates from a human donor with chronic lymphocytic leukemia. The sample consisted of PBMCs, taken after 24 months of ibrutinib treatment. CDR3 bases: TGTGCCAGCAGTTACCCCTTGGGGGGTGCCGGGGAGCTGTTTTTT. It yields the protein CASSYPLGGAGELFF.